This is a list of T cell receptor beta chains from one sample in a study of cytomegalovirus exposure and HLA in healthy donors. Method: immunoSEQ multiplex PCR; TCRdb's copy keeps in-frame clones and lacks some. The sample yields approximately 150,000 clones, approximately 85% seen once. What was sequenced was PBMCs. These TCRs come from a girl aged 10 to 17 in good health and CMV-seropositive. Each CDR3 is given with its conserved first and last residue. Fields, in order: CDR3 length, V gene, D gene, clone size, J gene, CDR3 protein, CDR3 DNA. The D gene is left open where the match is weak. Some rows have no size entry. The others give once, few or many, or a class for an expanded clone.

cdr3_length: 14
v_call: TRBV10-1
d_call: -
clone_size: -
j_call: TRBJ2-2
cdr3_aa: CASSLRRNTGELFF
cdr3_nt: TGCGCCAGCAGTTTACGGAGGAACACCGGGGAGCTGTTTTTT

cdr3_length: 17
v_call: TRBV4-2
d_call: -
clone_size: -
j_call: TRBJ2-7
cdr3_aa: CASSPLGAGTTHYEQYF
cdr3_nt: TGTGCCAGCAGCCCCCTAGGGGCAGGAACGACCCACTACGAGCAGTACTTC

cdr3_length: 15
v_call: TRBV7-8
d_call: TRBD2
clone_size: -
j_call: TRBJ2-7
cdr3_aa: CASSGGGRGPYEQYF
cdr3_nt: TGTGCCAGCAGCGGGGGAGGGCGGGGCCCCTACGAGCAGTACTTC

cdr3_length: 15
v_call: TRBV11-1
d_call: -
clone_size: -
j_call: TRBJ1-2
cdr3_aa: CASSPTGFGNYGYTF
cdr3_nt: TGTGCCAGCAGCCCGACAGGTTTTGGTAACTATGGCTACACCTTC

cdr3_length: 15
v_call: TRBV7-6
d_call: -
clone_size: -
j_call: TRBJ1-6
cdr3_aa: CASSLSTRGDSPLHF
cdr3_nt: TGTGCCAGCAGCCTCTCGACCCGGGGGGATTCACCCCTCCACTTT

cdr3_length: 14
v_call: TRBV7-9
d_call: TRBD2
clone_size: -
j_call: TRBJ2-3
cdr3_aa: CASSFPYGSGTQYF
cdr3_nt: TGTGCCAGCAGCTTCCCCTACGGTAGCGGGACGCAGTATTTT

cdr3_length: 14
v_call: TRBV7-8
d_call: TRBD1
clone_size: -
j_call: TRBJ2-7
cdr3_aa: CASSSLQGYYEQYF
cdr3_nt: TGTGCCAGCAGCTCGTTACAGGGGTATTACGAGCAGTACTTC

cdr3_length: 14
v_call: TRBV28
d_call: TRBD1
clone_size: -
j_call: TRBJ2-7
cdr3_aa: CASRRTGKAYEQYF
cdr3_nt: TGTGCCAGCAGGAGGACAGGGAAGGCCTACGAGCAGTACTTC

cdr3_length: 14
v_call: TRBV5-6
d_call: TRBD2
clone_size: -
j_call: TRBJ2-1
cdr3_aa: CASSLLLAGGFPFF
cdr3_nt: TGTGCCAGCAGCTTGCTACTAGCGGGGGGGTTCCCTTTCTTC

cdr3_length: 17
v_call: TRBV11-3
d_call: TRBD1
clone_size: -
j_call: TRBJ2-3
cdr3_aa: CASSLGSGGWGTDTQYF
cdr3_nt: TGTGCCAGCAGCTTAGGTTCAGGGGGATGGGGCACAGATACGCAGTATTTT

cdr3_length: 16
v_call: TRBV6-5
d_call: -
clone_size: -
j_call: TRBJ1-3
cdr3_aa: CASSYSSGDLGNTIYF
cdr3_nt: TGTGCCAGCAGTTACAGTTCAGGGGATCTTGGAAACACCATATATTTT

cdr3_length: 16
v_call: TRBV11-2
d_call: -
clone_size: few
j_call: TRBJ1-4
cdr3_aa: CASRALRGGRNEKLFF
cdr3_nt: TGTGCCAGCAGAGCCCTGCGGGGCGGGAGGAATGAAAAACTGTTTTTT

cdr3_length: 13
v_call: TRBV5-1
d_call: TRBD2
clone_size: -
j_call: TRBJ2-7
cdr3_aa: CASRWGLADEQYF
cdr3_nt: TGCGCCAGCAGGTGGGGACTAGCGGACGAGCAGTACTTC

cdr3_length: 14
v_call: TRBV5-1
d_call: TRBD2
clone_size: -
j_call: TRBJ2-7
cdr3_aa: CANSLAGTSYEQYF
cdr3_nt: TGCGCCAACAGCTTGGCCGGGACTAGCTACGAGCAGTACTTC

cdr3_length: 14
v_call: TRBV27
d_call: -
clone_size: -
j_call: TRBJ1-1
cdr3_aa: CASSLNRAGAEAFF
cdr3_nt: TGTGCCAGCAGTTTAAACAGGGCTGGGGCTGAAGCTTTCTTT

cdr3_length: 15
v_call: TRBV4-2
d_call: -
clone_size: -
j_call: TRBJ2-5
cdr3_aa: CASSQEAGRGETQYF
cdr3_nt: TGTGCCAGCAGCCAAGAGGCGGGGAGGGGGGAGACCCAGTACTTC

cdr3_length: 16
v_call: TRBV7-8
d_call: TRBD1
clone_size: -
j_call: TRBJ2-2
cdr3_aa: CASSLLGTGGRRELFF
cdr3_nt: TGTGCCAGCAGCTTACTCGGGACAGGGGGGAGACGGGAGCTGTTTTTT

cdr3_length: 15
v_call: TRBV6-4
d_call: -
clone_size: -
j_call: TRBJ2-1
cdr3_aa: CASSDVGSSYNEQFF
cdr3_nt: TGTGCCAGCAGTGATGTGGGGAGCTCCTACAATGAGCAGTTCTTC

cdr3_length: 14
v_call: TRBV27
d_call: -
clone_size: -
j_call: TRBJ1-1
cdr3_aa: CASSLVGVNTEAFF
cdr3_nt: TGTGCCAGCAGTTTGGTAGGGGTTAACACTGAAGCTTTCTTT

cdr3_length: 12
v_call: TRBV19
d_call: TRBD1
clone_size: -
j_call: TRBJ1-1
cdr3_aa: CASRSQGYAAFF
cdr3_nt: TGTGCCAGTAGGTCACAGGGGTATGCAGCTTTCTTT

cdr3_length: 15
v_call: TRBV4-1
d_call: -
clone_size: -
j_call: TRBJ2-3
cdr3_aa: CASSQEQGGADTQYF
cdr3_nt: TGCGCCAGCAGCCAAGAGCAGGGAGGTGCAGATACGCAGTATTTT

cdr3_length: 13
v_call: TRBV27
d_call: -
clone_size: -
j_call: TRBJ1-2
cdr3_aa: CASTRDKTYGYTF
cdr3_nt: TGTGCCAGCACCAGGGATAAAACATATGGCTACACCTTC

cdr3_length: 16
v_call: TRBV5-6
d_call: TRBD2
clone_size: few
j_call: TRBJ2-3
cdr3_aa: CASSLGTSGGVNTQYF
cdr3_nt: TGTGCCAGCAGCTTGGGGACTAGCGGGGGGGTGAATACGCAGTATTTT

cdr3_length: 19
v_call: TRBV7-3
d_call: TRBD2
clone_size: -
j_call: TRBJ2-2
cdr3_aa: CASSLIGLAGMSNTGELFF
cdr3_nt: TGTGCCAGCAGCTTAATCGGACTAGCGGGGATGTCGAACACCGGGGAGCTGTTTTTT

cdr3_length: 17
v_call: TRBV5-8
d_call: -
clone_size: -
j_call: TRBJ2-7
cdr3_aa: CASSPSVPGTSSYEQYF
cdr3_nt: TGTGCCAGCAGCCCAAGCGTCCCCGGGACAAGCTCCTACGAGCAGTACTTC

cdr3_length: 16
v_call: TRBV6-5
d_call: -
clone_size: few
j_call: TRBJ2-1
cdr3_aa: CASSYSGGARFNEQFF
cdr3_nt: TGTGCCAGCAGTTACTCTGGTGGGGCCCGCTTCAATGAGCAGTTCTTC

cdr3_length: 15
v_call: TRBV7-8
d_call: TRBD2
clone_size: -
j_call: TRBJ2-7
cdr3_aa: CASSWGGNPNYEQYF
cdr3_nt: TGTGCCAGCAGCTGGGGAGGGAATCCTAACTACGAGCAGTACTTC

cdr3_length: 12
v_call: TRBV2
d_call: -
clone_size: -
j_call: TRBJ1-2
cdr3_aa: CASSEGTGGYTF
cdr3_nt: TGTGCCAGCAGTGAGGGGACTGGTGGCTACACCTTC

cdr3_length: 13
v_call: TRBV6-1
d_call: -
clone_size: -
j_call: TRBJ1-1
cdr3_aa: CASSESMVTEAFF
cdr3_nt: TGTGCCAGCAGTGAGAGTATGGTCACTGAAGCTTTCTTT

cdr3_length: 14
v_call: TRBV29-1
d_call: TRBD1
clone_size: -
j_call: TRBJ1-4
cdr3_aa: CSVEGTGVNEKLFF
cdr3_nt: TGCAGCGTTGAAGGGACAGGGGTCAATGAAAAACTGTTTTTT

cdr3_length: 14
v_call: TRBV5-1
d_call: TRBD1
clone_size: -
j_call: TRBJ1-1
cdr3_aa: CASSYGTVNTEAFF
cdr3_nt: TGCGCCAGCAGCTACGGGACAGTCAACACTGAAGCTTTCTTT

cdr3_length: 15
v_call: TRBV13
d_call: -
clone_size: -
j_call: TRBJ1-1
cdr3_aa: CASSLAGGVNTEAFF
cdr3_nt: TGTGCCAGCAGCCTCGCGGGGGGAGTGAACACTGAAGCTTTCTTT

cdr3_length: 15
v_call: TRBV10-1
d_call: TRBD1
clone_size: -
j_call: TRBJ2-7
cdr3_aa: CASSPDDRGPYEQYF
cdr3_nt: TGCGCCAGCAGTCCCGACGACAGGGGCCCCTACGAGCAGTACTTC

cdr3_length: 14
v_call: TRBV5-4
d_call: -
clone_size: once
j_call: TRBJ1-1
cdr3_aa: CASSYQRGLAEAFF
cdr3_nt: TGTGCCAGCAGCTACCAGCGGGGTCTGGCTGAAGCTTTCTTT

cdr3_length: 15
v_call: TRBV5-1
d_call: -
clone_size: -
j_call: TRBJ2-7
cdr3_aa: CASTRTGQGTYEQYF
cdr3_nt: TGCGCCAGCACGCGAACGGGACAAGGGACCTACGAGCAGTACTTC

cdr3_length: 14
v_call: TRBV5-5
d_call: -
clone_size: few
j_call: TRBJ1-1
cdr3_aa: CASSLGQVNTEAFF
cdr3_nt: TGTGCCAGCAGCTTGGGACAGGTGAACACTGAAGCTTTCTTT

cdr3_length: 15
v_call: TRBV7-7
d_call: TRBD1
clone_size: -
j_call: TRBJ2-1
cdr3_aa: CASSIDRGSYNEQFF
cdr3_nt: TGTGCTAGCAGCATAGACAGGGGGTCCTACAATGAGCAGTTCTTC

cdr3_length: 15
v_call: TRBV11-2
d_call: -
clone_size: -
j_call: TRBJ1-1
cdr3_aa: CASSFNRALNTEAFF
cdr3_nt: TGTGCCAGCAGCTTCAACAGGGCTTTGAACACTGAAGCTTTCTTT

cdr3_length: 15
v_call: TRBV13
d_call: TRBD2
clone_size: -
j_call: TRBJ2-3
cdr3_aa: CASSTRTSGGDTQYF
cdr3_nt: TGTGCCAGCAGCACCAGGACTAGCGGGGGAGATACGCAGTATTTT

cdr3_length: 14
v_call: TRBV19
d_call: TRBD1
clone_size: -
j_call: TRBJ1-1
cdr3_aa: CASSLQGVESEAFF
cdr3_nt: TGTGCCAGTAGTCTTCAGGGGGTGGAGTCTGAAGCTTTCTTT

cdr3_length: 15
v_call: TRBV5-6
d_call: -
clone_size: -
j_call: TRBJ1-5
cdr3_aa: CASSLDRRPNQPQHF
cdr3_nt: TGTGCCAGCAGCCTTGACAGGCGCCCAAATCAGCCCCAGCATTTT

cdr3_length: 14
v_call: TRBV5-1
d_call: TRBD1
clone_size: once
j_call: TRBJ2-5
cdr3_aa: CASSPQGTQETQYF
cdr3_nt: TGCGCCAGCAGCCCACAGGGGACACAAGAGACCCAGTACTTC

cdr3_length: 15
v_call: TRBV9
d_call: TRBD1
clone_size: few
j_call: TRBJ1-2
cdr3_aa: CASSSSTGSIYGYTF
cdr3_nt: TGTGCCAGCAGCTCCTCGACAGGGAGTATTTATGGCTACACCTTC

cdr3_length: 15
v_call: TRBV5-1
d_call: TRBD1
clone_size: -
j_call: TRBJ1-1
cdr3_aa: CASSPGQGWSTEAFF
cdr3_nt: TGCGCCAGCAGCCCAGGACAGGGGTGGAGCACTGAAGCTTTCTTT

cdr3_length: 15
v_call: TRBV18
d_call: TRBD1
clone_size: -
j_call: TRBJ1-2
cdr3_aa: CASSPQSQGAQGYTF
cdr3_nt: TGTGCCAGCTCACCTCAGAGCCAGGGGGCGCAAGGCTACACCTTC

cdr3_length: 17
v_call: TRBV4-2
d_call: -
clone_size: -
j_call: TRBJ2-6
cdr3_aa: CASSQGLQVSGANVLTF
cdr3_nt: TGTGCCAGCAGCCAAGGCTTACAGGTCTCTGGGGCCAACGTCCTGACTTTC